What follows is one TCR beta chain and its context. Germline V gene data show CDR1 as SGHNT and CDR2 as YYREEE (reference sequence). V was shortened by 2 bases and J by 0 bases, with 5 bases between the two germline ends. The CDR3 spans 13 residues. The data were taken from a study of blood T cell repertoires in COVID-19. For the study at large: Material from acute and convalescent COVID-19 was sourced from the United States, Italy and Spain.

In the study's own analysis: Amplifying reference gene primers gave estimates of nucleated cell counts. Using immunoSEQ multiplex PCR, the repertoire was profiled, and TCRdb retains in-frame clones only, with some absent. The V and J calls and the clone size are those of that table, but D and trimming were determined from the DNA. The sample has 100,000 or so clones; 90% to 95% are singletons. The origin of this receptor is a human donor with active COVID-19. The donor label of this sample is uncertain. The V call is TRBV5-4, the J call TRBJ1-2; D unresolved. The sequencing input was peripheral blood. CDR3 region: CASSLSANYGYTF. DNA of the CDR3: TGTGCCAGCAGCTTATCAGCTAACTATGGCTACACCTTC.